This T cell receptor beta chain is drawn from a study of blood T cell repertoires in COVID-19. Study-wide context: Italy, Spain and the United States were the sources of the convalescent and acute COVID-19 samples. T cells, B-cell-depleted T cells, or PBMCs supplied cDNA or gDNA.

As originally analysed: Amplified reference gene primers provided the basis for estimating nucleated cell counts. Data came from immunoSEQ multiplex PCR; TCRdb stores just in-frame clones and leaves some out. V, J and clone size are taken as reported in that table, and D and trimming were inferred from the DNA itself. The top ten clones hold around 24% of a sample with 150,000 to 200,000 clones, 75% to 80% of them seen once. V dropped 5 bases and J dropped 0 bases, with 11 bases sitting between them. CDR1 and CDR2 (germline): KGHSH, LQKENI. The CDR3 is made up of 15 amino acids. Sequences were obtained from peripheral blood. The genes are TRBV18 and TRBJ1-5; D uncertain. The clonotype originates from a woman between 65 and 79 years old with acute or convalescent COVID-19. In DNA, the CDR3 is TGTGCCAGCTCAAGGGAGAGGTATAGCAATCAGCCCCAGCATTTT. Encoded protein: CASSRERYSNQPQHF.